This T cell receptor beta chain was sequenced for a study of T cell responses to AZD1222 COVID-19 vaccine. Findings of the study overall: AZD1222 recipients seropositive at baseline numbered only six or seven. In the spike-specific TCR repertoire, nearly half reportedly target unmutated variant regions.

A note on this clone: Its target is not known.

Germline lookup yields CDR1 SGHRS and CDR2 YFSETQ. V dropped 3 bases and J dropped 4 bases, with 10 bases sitting between them. The CDR3 covers 13 residues. Clones were read by immunoSEQ multiplex PCR, and TCRdb kept only the in-frame ones, dropping some. The sample includes 170,000 or so clones, 90% to 95% seen only once; the top ten take 0.8% to 1.3%. The chain uses TRBV5-1 and TRBJ2-5; D call uncertain. Sequencing used peripheral blood, obtained 28 days after the second dose of the MenACWY control vaccine. This TCR came from an adult who received the MenACWY meningococcal vaccine as a control. CDR3 nucleotide sequence: TGCGCCAGCAGCTCCCGGCCGGGAGAGACCCAGTACTTC. Translation gives CASSSRPGETQYF.